This T cell receptor (beta chain) was sequenced in a study of blood T cell repertoires in COVID-19. Across the whole study: Both acute and convalescent COVID-19 samples were obtained from the United States, Italy and Spain. The cDNA or gDNA used as material had been derived from T cells, B-cell-depleted T cells, or PBMCs.

This CDR3 has 17 amino acids. Germline lookup yields CDR1 MNHEY and CDR2 SMNVEV (reference sequence). Germline trimming cut 2 bases from V and 5 bases from J; bases unmatched to any gene: 11. Sequencing was performed with immunoSEQ multiplex PCR; in TCRdb, only in-frame clones are kept and a portion is missing. This table holds around 250,000 clones, roughly 85% found once. The sequencing sample was made of PBMCs or T cells enriched from blood (not recorded which). This sequence was found in a woman aged 45-60 years with acute COVID-19. The chain carries TRBV27 and TRBJ1-1, with TRBD1 matching over 10 bases. The CDR3 coding sequence is TGTGCCAGCAGTTTAGTGGGGACAGGGGTCTACGGGACTGAAGCTTTCTTT. It is translated as CASSLVGTGVYGTEAFF.